The sequence of this T cell receptor (beta chain) was determined in a study of blood T cells in healthy people across ages. This clonotype showed up many times. The use of a sample-barcoded 5' primer and a J-beta primer mix characterized a second PCR of about 7 to 12 cycles. Each cDNA was tagged by a template-switch adaptor containing 12 random nucleotides. MiXCR, applied by TCRdb to the 5' RACE reads, yields one record per CDR3 protein. The sample comprises around 900,000 distinct CDR3 sequences, less than 35% of which are singletons, and 15% to 20% rests with the top ten. Germline V lookup: CDR1 SQVTM, CDR2 ANQGSEA. Trimming cost V 3 bases and J 0 bases, with 18 bases left between them. CDR3 size: 17 residues.

The V and J genes are TRBV29-1 and TRBJ2-4, with D unresolved. The sample taken for sequencing was blood. The TCR originated in a woman aged 80 or older in good health. The CDR3 loop reads CSVESPSAVLAKNIQYF. CDR3 DNA: TGCAGCGTTGAGTCTCCCTCCGCAGTCCTAGCCAAAAACATTCAGTACTTC.